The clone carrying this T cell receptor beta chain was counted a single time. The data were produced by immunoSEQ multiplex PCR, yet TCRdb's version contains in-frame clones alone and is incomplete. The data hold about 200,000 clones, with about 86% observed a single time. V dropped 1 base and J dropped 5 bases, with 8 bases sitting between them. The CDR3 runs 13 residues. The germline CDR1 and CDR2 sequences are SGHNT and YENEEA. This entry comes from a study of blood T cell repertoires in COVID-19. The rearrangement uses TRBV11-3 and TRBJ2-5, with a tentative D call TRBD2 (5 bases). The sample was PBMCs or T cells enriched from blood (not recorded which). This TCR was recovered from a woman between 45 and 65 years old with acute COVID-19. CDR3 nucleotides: TGTGCCAGCAGCTTAGCTAGCTGGGAGACCCAGTACTTC. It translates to CASSLASWETQYF.